The 20 T cell receptor beta chains listed next were all sequenced from one sample in a study of shared clonotypes between healthy human individuals. Profiling relied on immunoSEQ multiplex PCR, and the TCRdb table lists in-frame clones only, not all of them. The sample carries roughly 660,000 clones, about 90% recorded once. Sequencing input: memory CD8+ T cells from PBMCs. The subset denotes: CD45RO+ cells pooled with CCR7-negative TemRA cells. These receptors originate from a man aged 18 to 30 in good health. Some clones in this sample may be carry-over from other donors' samples.

The chain recombines TRBV21-1 with TRBJ2-7; the D segment call TRBD1 is taken from the table without a DNA check. TRBV21-1 is noted as a pseudogene. The CDR3 runs 13 residues. The CDR3: CASSNRETYEQYF. CDR3 nucleotide sequence: TGTGCCAGCAGCAACAGGGAAACCTACGAGCAGTACTTC.

The chain carries TRBV7-9 and TRBJ2-7; no clear D gene. The CDR3 consists of 14 residues. Germline CDR1 and CDR2: SEHNR and FQNEAQ (reference sequence). Deletions cut 4 bases from V and 5 bases from J, with 15 bases between. In DNA form, the CDR3 reads TGTGCCAGCAGCTACCAAAATAGCTTGGACGAGCAGTACTTC. Its translation is CASSYQNSLDEQYF.

This clone was recorded only once. V gene TRBV27 combines with J gene TRBJ1-2; D is possibly TRBD1 (5 bases). V dropped 0 bases and J dropped 3 bases, with 17 bases sitting between them. The CDR3 covers 17 residues. The germline V gene encodes CDR1 MNHEY and CDR2 SMNVEV (reference sequence). CDR3 nucleotide sequence: TGTGCCAGCAGTTTATCGATAATGGGGCAGGCCTACTATGGCTACACCTTC. Its translation: CASSLSIMGQAYYGYTF.

The rearrangement uses TRBV6-5 and TRBJ1-3; 8 nucleotides agree with TRBD1. J was trimmed by 5 bases and V by 4 bases; bases with no gene match: 4. CDR1 is MNHEY and CDR2 is SVGAGI in the germline V gene. CDR3 length: 14 residues. The CDR3 DNA reads TGTGCCAGCAGTTCCCGGACAGGGCGAAACACCATATATTTT. This translates into CASSSRTGRNTIYF.

In its sample, this clone was seen once. A read error may produce the germline difference seen at one junction end. Written as DNA, the CDR3 is TGTGCCCACTGTAAGGGCTACGATGAGCAGTTCTTC. As protein: CAHCKGYDEQFF. The chain couples TRBV28 to TRBJ2-1; D is unresolved. The V gene's germline CDR1 is MDHEN and CDR2 SYDVKM. This CDR3 is 12 amino acids long.

V and J are TRBV28 and TRBJ2-5; D unclear. The CDR3 runs 16 residues. Trimming shortened V by 5 bases and J by 0 bases, and 16 bases separated the two germline ends. Germline-derived CDR1 and CDR2 are MDHEN and SYDVKM. CDR3 nucleotides: TGTGCCAGCAGTCCAACTGACGGTGTGTACCAAGAGACCCAGTACTTC. This encodes CASSPTDGVYQETQYF.

This clone was observed many times. V is TRBV7-3 and J is TRBJ2-5; 10 bases agree with TRBD2. CDR1 SGHTA and CDR2 FQGTGA come from the germline V gene. The CDR3 loop spans 17 amino acids. V gave up 5 bases and J gave up 0 bases; unmatched junction bases: 9. This CDR3 is CASSGGLARHDQETQYF. CDR3 bases: TGTGCCAGCAGCGGGGGACTAGCGCGGCACGACCAAGAGACCCAGTACTTC.

V gene TRBV27 combines with J gene TRBJ1-4, with 7 bases lining up with TRBD1. V was pared by 6 bases and J by 7 bases, with 8 bases of the junction left unmatched. The CDR3 has 14 residues. The germline V gene encodes CDR1 MNHEY and CDR2 SMNVEV (reference sequence). The CDR3 loop reads CASRKTGVGEKLFF. In DNA, the CDR3 is TGTGCCAGCAGAAAAACAGGGGTCGGTGAAAAACTGTTTTTT.

The chain combines TRBV4-1 with TRBJ2-2, with TRBD1 identical over 9 bases. Losses at the gene ends were 4 bases for V and 4 bases for J; bases not matched to a gene: 7. The germline gives CDR1 MGHRA, CDR2 YSYEKL. The CDR3 is made up of 16 amino acids. This chain's CDR3 is CASSRGTGLATGELFF. The DNA of the CDR3 is TGCGCCAGCAGCCGAGGGACAGGGTTAGCCACCGGGGAGCTGTTTTTT.

This rearrangement joins TRBV7-7 to TRBJ2-3; 10 nucleotides match TRBD2. The CDR3 sequence is 18 residues long. Germline values: CDR1 SSHAT, CDR2 FNYEAQ (reference sequence). V was pared by 2 bases and J by 5 bases, with 13 bases of the junction left unmatched. The CDR3 DNA reads as TGTGCCAGCAGCTTATGGCCCCTTAGCGGGAGGCCCCTAGATACGCAGTATTTT. Translated: CASSLWPLSGRPLDTQYF.

V usage is TRBV21-1 and J usage is TRBJ2-7; the DNA was not used to check the table's D call, TRBD1. TRBV21-1 is an annotated pseudogene. This CDR3 region has 19 residues. This CDR3 is CASSKLISGTGAENYEQYF. The CDR3, as DNA: TGTGCCAGCAGCAAATTAATTTCCGGGACAGGGGCGGAGAACTACGAGCAGTACTTC.

The V gene is TRBV4-1, the J gene TRBJ2-1; D is unclear. This CDR3 spans 13 amino acids. Trimming left V 2 bases short and J 7 bases short, with 9 bases between. Germline CDR1 MGHRA, CDR2 YSYEKL. CDR3 protein: CASSQPWANEQFF. The CDR3 DNA follows: TGCGCCAGCAGCCAACCATGGGCGAATGAGCAGTTCTTC.

The chain joins TRBV28 to TRBJ2-7; D tentatively fits TRBD1 or TRBD2 (5 bases each). The CDR3 is 14 amino acids. In germline, CDR1 is MDHEN, CDR2 SYDVKM. Trimming removed 2 bases at V and 0 bases at J, with 8 bases between. CDR3 sequence: CASSLVGTSYEQYF. The CDR3 bases are TGTGCCAGCAGTTTAGTCGGGACCTCCTACGAGCAGTACTTC.

The genes are TRBV19 and TRBJ2-1; D is perhaps TRBD1 or TRBD2 (5 bases each). Germline assignment: CDR1 LNHDA and CDR2 SQIVND (reference sequence). The CDR3 length is 15 residues. With 7 bases removed from V and 0 bases from J, the gap between germline ends came to 13 bases. In DNA, the CDR3 is TGTGCCAGTAAGGGGTTTGGGAGCTCCTACAATGAGCAGTTCTTC. Its protein product is CASKGFGSSYNEQFF.

In DNA form, the CDR3 reads TGCAGCGTTGAAGACGGGCTCGCCTACGAGCAGTACTTC. Residues: CSVEDGLAYEQYF. This chain joins TRBV29-1 and TRBJ2-7; no clear D. Germline CDR1 SQVTM, CDR2 ANQGSEA. This CDR3 region has 13 residues. V lost 0 bases and J lost 2, with 8 bases in between.

This chain joins TRBV27 and TRBJ2-1, with 7 bases lining up with TRBD1. Germline CDR1 MNHEY, CDR2 SMNVEV (reference sequence). The ends lost 5 bases at V and 10 bases at J; junction bases unmatched: 8. This CDR3 is built from 13 residues. CDR3 sequence: CASSPPTGWEQFF. The CDR3 DNA sequence: TGTGCCAGCAGTCCACCGACAGGGTGGGAGCAGTTCTTC.

The J gene is TRBJ2-2, the V gene TRBV7-8; TRBD2 matches 11 bases. Looked up from germline, CDR1 is SGHVS and CDR2 is FQNEAQ. Trimming at V came to 6 bases and at J to 5 bases, leaving 8 bases not matched to a gene. The CDR3 spans 16 residues. This CDR3 reads CASRLLAGGFTGELFF. The CDR3 nucleotides read TGTGCCAGCAGGCTGCTAGCGGGAGGTTTTACCGGGGAGCTGTTTTTT.

The chain couples TRBV7-6 to TRBJ2-7, with 8 positions matching TRBD1. Germline CDR1 reads SGHVS; CDR2 reads FNYEAQ. Germline trimming cut 1 base from V and 5 bases from J; bases unmatched to any gene: 10. The CDR3 is 16 amino acids. The CDR3 reads CASSLVKTGGQHEQYF. CDR3 DNA: TGTGCCAGCAGCTTAGTGAAAACAGGGGGACAGCACGAGCAGTACTTC.

This chain uses TRBV6-6 with TRBJ2-7; 9 positions agree with TRBD1. CDR3 size: 15 residues. Germline CDR1 MNHNY, CDR2 SVGAGI (reference sequence). With V trimmed by 3 bases and J by 4 bases, 7 bases remained unmatched. Here the CDR3 reads CASSYSDRGVYEQYF. CDR3 DNA: TGTGCCAGCAGTTATTCGGACAGGGGAGTTTACGAGCAGTACTTC.

This chain links TRBV4-1 with TRBJ2-7, with no clear D. The CDR3 sequence is 15 residues long. V lost 2 bases to trimming and J lost 0 bases, with 11 bases between them. CDR1 is MGHRA and CDR2 is YSYEKL in the germline V gene. Written as DNA, the CDR3 is TGCGCCAGCAGCCAAATCGAGGACCTCTCCTACGAGCAGTACTTC. Its protein is CASSQIEDLSYEQYF.